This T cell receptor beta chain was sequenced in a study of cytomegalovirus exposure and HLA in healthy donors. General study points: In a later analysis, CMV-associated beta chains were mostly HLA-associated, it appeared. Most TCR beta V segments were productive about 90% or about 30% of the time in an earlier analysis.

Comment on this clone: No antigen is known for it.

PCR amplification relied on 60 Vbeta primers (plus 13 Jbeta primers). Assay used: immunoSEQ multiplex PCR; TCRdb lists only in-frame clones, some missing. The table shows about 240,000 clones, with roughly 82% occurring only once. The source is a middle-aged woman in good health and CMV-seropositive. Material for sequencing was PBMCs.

The CDR3 sequence is CASTRNGGTGELFF. The CDR3 region has the DNA TGTGCCAGCACTCGAAACGGGGGTACCGGGGAGCTGTTTTTT. The V call is TRBV2, the J call TRBJ2-2; D is possibly TRBD2 (6 bases). The CDR3 is 14 residues long. CDR1 is SNHLY and CDR2 is FYNNEI in the germline V gene. V shed 7 bases and J shed 5 bases, with 14 bases lying between them.